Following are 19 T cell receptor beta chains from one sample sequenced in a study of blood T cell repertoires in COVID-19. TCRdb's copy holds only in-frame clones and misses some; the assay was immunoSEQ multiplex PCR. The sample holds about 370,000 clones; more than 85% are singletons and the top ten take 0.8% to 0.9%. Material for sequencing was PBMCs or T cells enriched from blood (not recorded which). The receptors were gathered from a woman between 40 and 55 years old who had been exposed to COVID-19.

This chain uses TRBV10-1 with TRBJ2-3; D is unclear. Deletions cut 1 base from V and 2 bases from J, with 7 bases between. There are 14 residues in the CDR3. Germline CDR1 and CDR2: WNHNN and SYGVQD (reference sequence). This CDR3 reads CASSEFTTTDTQYF. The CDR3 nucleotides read TGCGCCAGCAGTGAGTTTACTACCACAGATACGCAGTATTTT.

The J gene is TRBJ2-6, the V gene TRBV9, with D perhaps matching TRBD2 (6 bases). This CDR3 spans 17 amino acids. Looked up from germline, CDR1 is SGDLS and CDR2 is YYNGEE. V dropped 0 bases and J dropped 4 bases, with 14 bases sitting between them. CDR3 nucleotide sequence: TGTGCCAGCAGCGTAGCGGGAGCCCCTCGGGGGGCCAACGTCCTGACTTTC. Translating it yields CASSVAGAPRGANVLTF. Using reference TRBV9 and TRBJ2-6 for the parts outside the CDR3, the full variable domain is DSGVTQTPKHLITATGQRVTLRCSPRSGDLSVYWYQQSLDQGLQFLIQYYNGEERAKGNILERFSAQQFPDLHSELNLSSLELGDSALYFCASSVAGAPRGANVLTFGAGSRLTVL.

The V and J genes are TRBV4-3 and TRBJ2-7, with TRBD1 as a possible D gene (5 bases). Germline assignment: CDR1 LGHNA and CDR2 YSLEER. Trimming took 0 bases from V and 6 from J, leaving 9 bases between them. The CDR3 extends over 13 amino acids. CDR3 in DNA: TGCGCCAGCAGCCAAGACATGGGGCGCGAGCAGTACTTC. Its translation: CASSQDMGREQYF.

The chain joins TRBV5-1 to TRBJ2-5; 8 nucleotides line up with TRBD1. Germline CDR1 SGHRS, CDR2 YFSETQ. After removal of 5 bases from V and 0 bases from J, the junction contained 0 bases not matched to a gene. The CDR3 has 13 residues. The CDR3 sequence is CASRTGDQETQYF. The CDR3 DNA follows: TGCGCCAGCAGGACAGGGGACCAAGAGACCCAGTACTTC.

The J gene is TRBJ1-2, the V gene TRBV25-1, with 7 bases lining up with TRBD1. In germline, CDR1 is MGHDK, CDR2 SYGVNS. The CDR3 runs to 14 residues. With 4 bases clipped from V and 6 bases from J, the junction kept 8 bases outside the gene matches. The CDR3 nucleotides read TGTGCCAGCAGTGCACAGGGGTTTCTTAATGGCTACACCTTC. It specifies CASSAQGFLNGYTF.

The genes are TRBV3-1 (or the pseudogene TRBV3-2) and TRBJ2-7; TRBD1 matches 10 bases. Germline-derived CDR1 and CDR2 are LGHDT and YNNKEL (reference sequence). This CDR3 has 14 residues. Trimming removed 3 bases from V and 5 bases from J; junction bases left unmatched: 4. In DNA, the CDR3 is TGTGCCAGCAGCCACTGGGACAGGGGCCACGAGCAGTACTTC. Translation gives CASSHWDRGHEQYF.

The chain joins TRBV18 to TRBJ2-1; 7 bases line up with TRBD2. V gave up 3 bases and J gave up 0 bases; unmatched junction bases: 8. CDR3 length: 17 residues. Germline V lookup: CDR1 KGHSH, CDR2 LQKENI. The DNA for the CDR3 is TGTGCCAGCTCACCCACTAGCGACGGATTCTCCTACAATGAGCAGTTCTTC. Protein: CASSPTSDGFSYNEQFF.

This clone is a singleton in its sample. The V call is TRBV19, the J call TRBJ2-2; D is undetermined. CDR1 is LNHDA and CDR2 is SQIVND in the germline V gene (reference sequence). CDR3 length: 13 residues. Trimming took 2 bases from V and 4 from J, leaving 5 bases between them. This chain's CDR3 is CASSIFVTGELFF. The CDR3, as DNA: TGTGCCAGTAGTATATTCGTCACCGGGGAGCTGTTTTTT.

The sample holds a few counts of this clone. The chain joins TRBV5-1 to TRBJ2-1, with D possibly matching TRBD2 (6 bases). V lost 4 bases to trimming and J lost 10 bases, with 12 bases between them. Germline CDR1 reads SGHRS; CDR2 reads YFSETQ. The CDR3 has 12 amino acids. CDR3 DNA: TGCGCCAGCAGCCAGGAGGGGTGGGAGCAGTTCTTC. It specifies CASSQEGWEQFF.

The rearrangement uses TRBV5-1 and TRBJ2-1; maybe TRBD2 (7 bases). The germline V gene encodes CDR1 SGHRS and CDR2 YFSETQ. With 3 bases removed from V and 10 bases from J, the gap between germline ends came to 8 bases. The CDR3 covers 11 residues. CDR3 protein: CASSWGGEQFF. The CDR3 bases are TGCGCCAGCAGCTGGGGGGGCGAGCAGTTCTTC.

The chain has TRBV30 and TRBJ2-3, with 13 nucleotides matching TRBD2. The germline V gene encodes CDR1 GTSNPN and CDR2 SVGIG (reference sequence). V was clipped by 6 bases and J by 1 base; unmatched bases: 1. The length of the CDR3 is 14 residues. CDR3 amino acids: CACGLAGGTDTQYF. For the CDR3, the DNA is TGTGCCTGTGGACTAGCGGGGGGCACAGATACGCAGTATTTT. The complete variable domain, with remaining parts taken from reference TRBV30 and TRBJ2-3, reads SQTIHQWPATLVQPVGSPLSLECTVEGTSNPNLYWYRQAAGRGLQLLFYSVGIGQISSEVPQNLSASRPQDRQFILSSKKLLLSDSGFYLCACGLAGGTDTQYFGPGTRLTVL.

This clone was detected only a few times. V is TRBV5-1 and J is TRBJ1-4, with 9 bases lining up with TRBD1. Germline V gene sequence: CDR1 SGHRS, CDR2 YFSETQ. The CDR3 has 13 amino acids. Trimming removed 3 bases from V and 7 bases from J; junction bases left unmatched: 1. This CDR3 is CASSSTGGEKLFF. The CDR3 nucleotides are TGCGCCAGCAGCTCGACAGGGGGTGAAAAACTGTTTTTT.

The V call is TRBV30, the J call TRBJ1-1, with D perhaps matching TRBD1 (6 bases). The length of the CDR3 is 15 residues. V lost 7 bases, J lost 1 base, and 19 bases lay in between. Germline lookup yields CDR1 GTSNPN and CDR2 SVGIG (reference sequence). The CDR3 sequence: CASSRTGMGNTEAFF. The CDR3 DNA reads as TGTGCCTCCTCCCGCACAGGGATGGGGAACACTGAAGCTTTCTTT.

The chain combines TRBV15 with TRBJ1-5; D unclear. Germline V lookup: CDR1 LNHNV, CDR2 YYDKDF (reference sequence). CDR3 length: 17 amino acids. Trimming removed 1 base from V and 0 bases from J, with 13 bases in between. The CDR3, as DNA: TGTGCCACCAGCAGAGGGCGAACAGCCGATAGCAATCAGCCCCAGCATTTT. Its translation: CATSRGRTADSNQPQHF.

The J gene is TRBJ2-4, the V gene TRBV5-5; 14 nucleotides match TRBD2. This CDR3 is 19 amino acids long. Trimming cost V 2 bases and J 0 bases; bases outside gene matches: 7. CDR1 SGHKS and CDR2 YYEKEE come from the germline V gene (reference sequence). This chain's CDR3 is CASSLGLAGGPIAKNIQYF. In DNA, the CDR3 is TGTGCCAGCAGCTTAGGACTAGCGGGAGGCCCGATAGCCAAAAACATTCAGTACTTC.

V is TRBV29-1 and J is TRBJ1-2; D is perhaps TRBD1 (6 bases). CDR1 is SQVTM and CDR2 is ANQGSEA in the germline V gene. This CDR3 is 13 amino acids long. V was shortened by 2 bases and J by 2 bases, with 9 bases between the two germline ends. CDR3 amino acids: CSVEQGPNYGYTF. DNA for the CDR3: TGCAGCGTTGAACAGGGGCCCAACTATGGCTACACCTTC.

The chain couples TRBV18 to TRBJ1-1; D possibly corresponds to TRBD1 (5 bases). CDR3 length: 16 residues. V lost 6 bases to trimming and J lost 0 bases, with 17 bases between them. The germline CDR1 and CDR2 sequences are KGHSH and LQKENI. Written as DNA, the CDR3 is TGTGCCAGCTCGGCCGGGACTGCCTCGATGAACACTGAAGCTTTCTTT. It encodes CASSAGTASMNTEAFF.

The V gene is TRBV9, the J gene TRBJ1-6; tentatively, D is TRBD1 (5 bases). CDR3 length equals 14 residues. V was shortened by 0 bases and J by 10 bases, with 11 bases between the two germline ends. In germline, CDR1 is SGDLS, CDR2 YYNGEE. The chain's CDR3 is CASSVEGARSPLHF. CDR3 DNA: TGTGCCAGCAGCGTAGAAGGGGCCCGGTCACCCCTCCACTTT.

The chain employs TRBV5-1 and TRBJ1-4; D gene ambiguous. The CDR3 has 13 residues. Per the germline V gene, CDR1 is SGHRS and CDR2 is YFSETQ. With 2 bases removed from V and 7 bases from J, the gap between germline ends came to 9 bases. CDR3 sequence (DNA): TGCGCCAGCAGCTTTGCGGGAGGTGAAAAACTGTTTTTT. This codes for CASSFAGGEKLFF.